This T cell receptor (beta chain) was found in a study of OX40 agonist ivuxolimab in advanced cancers. Study at large: Given to patients was ivuxolimab, an agonistic anti-OX40 (CD134) antibody. Patients in the trial were receiving intravenous ivuxolimab every 2 weeks, at doses of 0.01 to 10 mg/kg.

The method was immunoSEQ multiplex PCR; TCRdb's version includes in-frame clones alone and lacks a portion of them. This repertoire shows some 86,000 clones, 75% to 95% found once; its top ten account for approximately 9.3%. Autoimmune disease history or systemic immunosuppression barred patients. Collection of blood occurred at baseline, at cycle 4 day 1, and at cycle 7 day 1. The source of this sequence is an adult with an advanced solid tumor such as melanoma, head and neck, liver or kidney cancer. This material consisted of CD4+ or CD8+ T cells sorted from blood, taken in a trial of the OX40 agonist ivuxolimab.

The CDR3: CASSLARLAGFYNEQFF. CDR3 coding DNA: TGTGCCAGCAGCTTGGCACGCCTAGCGGGCTTCTACAATGAGCAGTTCTTC. The genes are TRBV5-4 and TRBJ2-1; TRBD2 agrees at 8 bases. The germline gives CDR1 SGHNT, CDR2 YYREEE (reference sequence). The CDR3 has 17 amino acids. With V trimmed by 0 bases and J by 3 bases, 8 bases remained unmatched.